The present T cell receptor beta chain was sequenced within a study of T cells in Graves' hyperthyroidism and ophthalmopathy. The patients, who ranged from 18 to 65 in age, presented with newly diagnosed hyperthyroidism lasting under 2 months. This clonotype was recorded many times. Using RNA transcripts as the source, TCR beta CDR3 regions were amplified. HTBI primers drove first-round RT-PCR of the TCR CDR3. TCRdb re-called the multiplex PCR reads with MiXCR, one entry per CDR3 protein. Of 650,000 to 850,000 distinct CDR3 sequences listed, over 15% were seen once; the top ten hold 16%. This sequence originates from a woman aged 45-60 years with Graves' hyperthyroidism that later progressed to Graves' ophthalmopathy. Material for sequencing was blood.

The CDR3 sequence is CASSGSVGGYTDTQYF. The DNA of the CDR3 is TGTGCCAGCAGTGGGTCCGTGGGAGGGTACACAGATACGCAGTATTTT. This chain connects TRBV12-3 or TRBV12-4 to TRBJ2-3, with 7 bases fitting TRBD2. Trimming removed 5 bases from V and 2 bases from J; junction bases left unmatched: 10. There are 16 residues in the CDR3.